This T cell receptor beta chain is from a study of identical twins (dated by TCRdb to the mid-2010s). Notes on the research overall: To test whether fetal clonotypes persist, this study deep-sequenced TCR alpha and beta repertoires from monozygotic twins, from unrelated adults of various ages, and from cord blood. To rule out contamination, the twin experiments were replicated at different times with different library preparation protocols.

Study-wide findings and limitations: Conclusions relied on cross-sectional statistical analysis, since the same donors could not be followed over many years. Fewer insertions were carried by abundant cord blood beta clonotypes; a weaker similar trend was observed in young adult naive repertoires, while no such trend was observed in memory repertoires. Compared with coincidental sharing between unrelated individuals, out-of-frame TCR alpha sequences shared between twins had an excess of sequences with low generation probability. Out-of-frame TCR alpha sharing in monozygotic twins was systematically underestimated by recombination models, whereas sharing between unrelated individuals was in agreement with the recombination models. A weaker excess of twin sharing was found in beta out-of-frame sequences because the signal-to-noise ratio was lowered by fewer shared sequences. Zero-insertion analyses could be partly confounded by invariant T cells such as MAIT and iNKT, although diverse VJ usage argued against such confounding for most clonotypes.

Reading from cysteine to phenylalanine, the CDR3 counts 15 amino acids. The entry retains the CDR3 DNA only, 45 bases that are in frame from base 1. Based on the germline V gene (reference sequence), the CDR1 and CDR2 sequences are MNHNY and SVGAGI. Between the V and J ends, shortened by 2 bases and 0 bases respectively, the junction contains 7 bases. Libraries were built with 5' RACE. Instrument on record: Illumina HiSeq 2000. A universal primer binding site was introduced by template switching, and a unique molecular identifier was present in the final cDNA, enabling accurate counting of TCR cDNA molecules. Specific primers in the conserved constant-segment region were used to synthesize first-strand cDNA for the TCR alpha and beta chains. To control for contamination, every cDNA library carried two barcodes: a SMART-Mk sample barcode plus Illumina barcodes. TruSeq adapter sequences, together with Illumina sample barcodes, were added in two successive PCR steps. The TCR alpha and beta cDNA libraries were sequenced on the Illumina HiSeq platform using custom primers. The study's processing was this. MiGEC processed the raw reads to extract unique molecular identifiers, while MiXCR was used to determine the CDR3 positions. For each individual, recombination models were inferred using an EM algorithm with the repgenHMM and IGoR tools. Shared clonotypes were analyzed with the tcR package in R, and sharing was normalized by the product of cloneset sizes. To study raw recombination without the effects of thymic and clonal selection, out-of-frame nonproductive sequences were analyzed. Using fastp at Q25 and MiXCR, TCRdb reprocessed the public reads and kept productive beta chains. Identical CDR3 proteins give one entry, which carries the most common genes and DNA. The V and J calls come from TCRdb's annotation, not from the publication. The sample table lists 1,800,000 or so distinct CDR3 sequences, under 35% of them with a count of one. About 0.3% of the sample is in the top ten clones.

Every donor in the study was a healthy Caucasian. This clonotype showed up just a few times. This receptor's antigen is unknown. The input lacks base qualities; no much larger clone sits a single base away. The sequenced material came from cord blood. The chain was built from TRBV6-6 and TRBJ2-2; 5 matching bases give a weak D call of TRBD1. The receptor was derived from a newborn girl in good health. The DNA sequence is TGTGCCAGCAGTTACCGCAGGGCGAACACCGGGGAGCTGTTTTTT. The encoded protein is CASSYRRANTGELFF.